This record covers a single T cell receptor (beta chain). Its antigen is as yet unknown. Generated by immunoSEQ multiplex PCR, the TCRdb table keeps only in-frame clones and is missing some. The sample has fewer than 1.4 million clones; about four fifths are singletons. The data derive from a study of shared clonotypes between healthy human individuals. Findings and limits, study-wide: Richness estimates generally favored naive over memory subsets. Naive CD4 clonotype sharing across a handful of donors was 4% to 5%.

What was sequenced was memory CD4+ T cells from PBMCs. Subset denoted: CD45RA-negative fraction. The origin of this receptor is a man aged 18 to 29 in good health. Some clones in this sample may be carry-over from other donors' samples.

The CDR3 region has the DNA TGTGCCAGCAGATCGAACCGGGGCAAAGAGACCCAGTACTTC. Its protein product is CASRSNRGKETQYF. This sequence joins TRBV25-1 and TRBJ2-5; the D call may be TRBD1 or TRBD2 (5 bases each). Per germline, CDR1 MGHDK and CDR2 SYGVNS. The CDR3 is 14 amino acids. Trimming left V 6 bases short and J 3 bases short, with 14 bases between.